The 22 T cell receptor beta chains below were found in one sample sequenced in a study of blood T cells in healthy people across ages. Then a second PCR, running about 6 to 11 cycles, was carried out with a sample-barcoded 5' primer and a J-beta primer mix. One entry per CDR3 protein, called by TCRdb with MiXCR from the 5' RACE reads. The profile shows approximately 1,100,000 distinct CDR3 sequences, 45% of them singletons. The sample was blood. All receptors derive from a woman aged 55-69 years in good health.

The chain links TRBV20-1 to TRBJ2-1; a weak D match, TRBD1 (5 bases). This CDR3 region has 13 residues. Trimming pared 1 base from V and 9 bases from J, leaving 13 bases between. The germline V gene has CDR1 DFQATT and CDR2 SNEGSKA (reference sequence). CDR3: CSARGQGFSEQFF. The CDR3 coding sequence is TGCAGTGCTAGAGGGCAGGGATTTTCTGAGCAGTTCTTC.

This clonotype was recorded a few times. The chain links TRBV20-1 to TRBJ2-5; D gene unclear. CDR1 DFQATT and CDR2 SNEGSKA come from the germline V gene (reference sequence). V gave up 0 bases and J gave up 8 bases, with 10 bases separating them. The CDR3 totals 12 residues. CDR3 in amino acids: CSARDMNPTQYF. The CDR3 region has the DNA TGCAGTGCTAGAGACATGAATCCAACCCAGTACTTC.

This clonotype was observed a few times. The chain is built from TRBV29-1 and TRBJ1-1; no firm D call. The CDR3 is 12 residues long. Trimming stripped 4 bases from V and 4 bases from J, with 10 bases between. Per the germline V gene, CDR1 is SQVTM and CDR2 is ANQGSEA. DNA of the CDR3: TGCAGCGTTGTGGCAGGCGGCACTGAAGCTTTCTTT. Translation: CSVVAGGTEAFF.

This clonotype occurred a few times. The chain carries TRBV6-5 and TRBJ1-4; D gene unclear. Trimming pared 4 bases from V and 5 bases from J, leaving 14 bases between. The CDR3 contains 15 residues. The germline V gene encodes CDR1 MNHEY and CDR2 SVGAGI. The CDR3 protein is CASSFSTLPNEKLFF. The CDR3 bases are TGTGCCAGCAGTTTCTCGACCCTTCCAAATGAAAAACTGTTTTTT.

This clonotype turned up a few times. The V gene is TRBV12-3 or TRBV12-4, the J gene TRBJ1-1; 7 nucleotides line up with TRBD1. This CDR3 comprises 12 residues. V shed 8 bases and J 2 bases; nucleotides not matched to a gene: 2. CDR3: CASWTGNTEAFF. CDR3 bases: TGTGCCAGCTGGACAGGTAACACTGAAGCTTTCTTT.

In this sample, this clonotype turned up a few times. This sequence joins TRBV10-3 and TRBJ2-6; D uncertain. Germline lookup yields CDR1 ENHRY and CDR2 SYGVKD. V lost 10 bases, J lost 2 bases, and 9 bases lay in between. This CDR3 contains 13 residues. The CDR3 loop reads CATSFPGANVLTF. Here the CDR3 DNA reads TGTGCCACCTCATTCCCTGGGGCCAACGTCCTGACTTTC.

This clonotype was seen a few times. The chain carries TRBV20-1 and TRBJ2-7, with a possible D match to TRBD2 (5 bases). V was trimmed by 3 bases and J by 4 bases, leaving 25 bases between them. CDR3 size: 17 residues. Germline V CDR1 and CDR2: DFQATT, SNEGSKA (reference sequence). The CDR3, as DNA: TGCAGTGCTAGGCCCGAGGTGGGAGAGGGCTTTTGGTACGAGCAGTACTTC. The encoded protein is CSARPEVGEGFWYEQYF.

The V gene is TRBV9, the J gene TRBJ1-6, with D hard to call. Trimming shortened V by 0 bases and J by 7 bases, and 11 bases separated the two germline ends. The germline V gene has CDR1 SGDLS and CDR2 YYNGEE. The CDR3 has 15 residues. As DNA, the CDR3 is TGTGCCAGCAGCGTAGTTCCGGATATGAATTCACCCCTCCACTTT. Its protein product is CASSVVPDMNSPLHF.

The V call is TRBV6-5, the J call TRBJ2-7; 12 bases align to TRBD1. From germline, CDR1 is MNHEY and CDR2 SVGAGI. The CDR3 spans 18 residues. The junction had 8 bases not matched to a gene; V was cut back by 2 bases and J by 0 bases. For the CDR3, the DNA is TGTGCCAGCAGTTACATTGGGCCGGGACAGGGGGCCTCCTACGAGCAGTACTTC. It yields the protein CASSYIGPGQGASYEQYF.

The rearrangement uses TRBV7-9 and TRBJ2-7; D is perhaps TRBD2 (5 bases). V lost 5 bases and J 2 bases, leaving 13 bases between the germline ends. CDR1 is SEHNR and CDR2 is FQNEAQ in the germline V gene (reference sequence). This CDR3 contains 14 residues. In DNA form, the CDR3 reads TGTGCCAGCAGCGCATGGACTGCCACCTACGAGCAGTACTTC. This encodes CASSAWTATYEQYF. Supplemented by reference TRBV7-9 and TRBJ2-7, the full variable domain reads DTGVSQNPRHKITKRGQNVTFRCDPISEHNRLYWYRQTLGQGPEFLTYFQNEAQLEKSRLLSDRFSAERPKGSFSTLEIQRTEQGDSAMYLCASSAWTATYEQYFGPGTRLTVT.

CDR3 coding DNA: TGTGCCAGCAGCCGTACAAGCGCAGGGGGGTACTCACCCCTCCACTTT. Its protein product is CASSRTSAGGYSPLHF. The V gene is TRBV6-5, the J gene TRBJ1-6; 7 positions agree with TRBD1. This CDR3 region has 16 residues. V gave up 6 bases and J gave up 10 bases; unmatched junction bases: 15. Germline lookup yields CDR1 MNHEY and CDR2 SVGAGI.

This chain connects TRBV5-5 to TRBJ1-1; no firm D call. Trimming took 2 bases from V and 6 from J, leaving 11 bases between them. Germline loops: CDR1 SGHKS, CDR2 YYEKEE (reference sequence). The CDR3 length is 13 residues. The CDR3 protein is CASSLVSSAEAFF. In nucleotides, the CDR3 is TGTGCCAGCAGCTTAGTCTCGTCGGCTGAAGCTTTCTTT.

The gene calls are TRBV11-3 and TRBJ2-7; D may be TRBD2 (5 bases). The CDR3 runs 15 residues. Germline values: CDR1 SGHNT, CDR2 YENEEA. Deletions cut 5 bases from V and 1 base from J, with 15 bases between. The CDR3 is CASSPRPGRSYEQYF. Written as DNA, the CDR3 is TGTGCCAGCAGCCCGCGCCCGGGAAGATCCTACGAGCAGTACTTC. The variable domain in full, completed from reference TRBV11-3 and TRBJ2-7, reads EAGVVQSPRYKIIEKKQPVAFWCNPISGHNTLYWYLQNLGQGPELLIRYENEEAVDDSQLPKDRFSAERLKGVDSTLKIQPAELGDSAVYLCASSPRPGRSYEQYFGPGTRLTVT.

This sequence joins TRBV4-1 and TRBJ2-4, with 7 bases matching TRBD1. This CDR3 spans 15 amino acids. V was clipped by 1 base and J by 4 bases; unmatched bases: 4. From germline, CDR1 is MGHRA and CDR2 YSYEKL. CDR3: CASSQVATGKNIQYF. The CDR3 region has the DNA TGCGCCAGCAGCCAAGTCGCGACAGGGAAAAACATTCAGTACTTC.

There are a few counts of this clonotype. This sequence joins TRBV7-2 and TRBJ2-7; 10 bases fit TRBD1. Per the germline V gene, CDR1 is SGHTA and CDR2 is FQGNSA. V lost 3 bases to trimming and J lost 1 base; unmatched junction nucleotides: 6. This CDR3 contains 16 residues. The CDR3 DNA follows: TGTGCCAGCAGCTTGTCTCGGGGACAGGGGTCCTACGAGCAGTACTTC. Its protein product is CASSLSRGQGSYEQYF.

This chain connects TRBV11-2 to TRBJ1-1, with D possibly TRBD1 on 6 matching bases. With 2 bases removed from V and 1 base from J, the gap between germline ends came to 14 bases. The CDR3 runs 16 residues. The germline V gene encodes CDR1 SGHAT and CDR2 FQNNGV. Here the CDR3 reads CASSLFLRGRNTEAFF. The CDR3 DNA reads TGTGCCAGCAGCTTATTCTTAAGGGGGAGGAACACTGAAGCTTTCTTT.

This clonotype showed up just a few times. The CDR3 nucleotides read TGTGCCAGCTCGACACAGCGGTCGCTTAAAGAGACCCAGTACTTC. This encodes CASSTQRSLKETQYF. The V and J genes are TRBV28 and TRBJ2-5, with D perhaps TRBD2 (5 bases). Trimming left V 8 bases short and J 3 bases short, with 19 bases between. CDR3 length: 15 amino acids. Germline loops: CDR1 MDHEN, CDR2 SYDVKM.

The chain joins TRBV25-1 to TRBJ1-1, with D possibly being TRBD1 (5 bases). There are 14 residues in the CDR3. Germline lookup yields CDR1 MGHDK and CDR2 SYGVNS. V lost 6 bases and J lost 1, with 12 bases in between. In nucleotides, the CDR3 is TGTGCCAGCAGGGAGGCAGGGAGGAACACTGAAGCTTTCTTT. Protein sequence: CASREAGRNTEAFF. The full variable domain, its missing parts supplied by reference TRBV25-1 and TRBJ1-1, is EADIYQTPRYLVIGTGKKITLECSQTMGHDKMYWYQQDPGMELHLIHYSYGVNSTEKGDLSSESTVSRIRTEHFPLTLESARPSHTSQYLCASREAGRNTEAFFGQGTRLTVV.

This clonotype was found a few times. The rearrangement links TRBV5-1 to TRBJ1-1; TRBD1 matches at 7 bases. The CDR3 is 12 residues long. Trimming at V came to 6 bases and at J to 5 bases, leaving 4 bases not matched to a gene. The V gene's germline CDR1 is SGHRS and CDR2 YFSETQ. The CDR3 nucleotides are TGCGCCAGCACAGGGGGGGGAACTGAAGCTTTCTTT. Translation gives CASTGGGTEAFF. Together with reference TRBV5-1 and TRBJ1-1, the CDR3 gives the full variable domain: KAGVTQTPRYLIKTRGQQVTLSCSPISGHRSVSWYQQTPGQGLQFLFEYFSETQRNKGNFPGRFSGRQFSNSRSEMNVSTLELGDSALYLCASTGGGTEAFFGQGTRLTVV.

This chain links TRBV7-9 with TRBJ2-7, with 13 bases fitting TRBD2. The germline gives CDR1 SEHNR, CDR2 FQNEAQ (reference sequence). The CDR3 loop spans 16 amino acids. Trimming took 8 bases from V and 5 from J; bases not matched to a gene: 12. CDR3 bases: TGTGCCAGCGAAATAGGGGGACTAGCGGGAACCCACGAGCAGTACTTC. Amino acids: CASEIGGLAGTHEQYF.

CDR3 sequence reads: CASSKGLETQYF. DNA of the CDR3: TGTGCCAGCAGCAAAGGCCTCGAGACCCAGTACTTC. The chain links TRBV7-9 to TRBJ2-5; D gene uncertain. Per the germline V gene, CDR1 is SEHNR and CDR2 is FQNEAQ (reference sequence). CDR3 size: 12 residues. Trimming shortened V by 5 bases and J by 5 bases, and 9 bases separated the two germline ends.

The genes are TRBV27 and TRBJ1-1, with 7 bases that match TRBD1. With V trimmed by 6 bases and J by 3 bases, 4 bases remained unmatched. The CDR3 consists of 13 residues. Germline-derived CDR1 and CDR2 are MNHEY and SMNVEV (reference sequence). This CDR3 reads CASRTGIDTEAFF. The CDR3 DNA reads as TGTGCCAGCAGGACAGGGATTGACACTGAAGCTTTCTTT.